This TCR beta chain was sequenced during a study of human T cells and chemical hapten exposure. This CDR3 contains 13 residues. Per germline, CDR1 SGHTA and CDR2 FQGNSA. V lost 5 bases to trimming and J lost 6 bases, with 11 bases between them. TCRdb called the RACE reads again in MiXCR, with one record for every CDR3 protein. The data hold around 74,000 distinct CDR3 sequences, with 25% to 40% observed a single time. Sample time point: patch test 1, 2 weeks after DPC sensitization. Treatment in this sample: therapeutic diphenylcyclopropenone sensitization with weekly scalp DPC. The sequence was collected from a man aged 35 to 55 with alopecia areata. Some clones in this sample may be carry-over from other donors' samples. Sequencing was performed on whole blood, taken in connection with sensitization to the hapten diphenylcyclopropenone (DPC). This chain uses TRBV7-2 with TRBJ2-1, with D hard to call. In DNA form, the CDR3 reads TGTGCCAGCAGCCCCGGCCACGGCAATGAGCAGTTCTTC. Translating it yields CASSPGHGNEQFF.